This TCR beta chain was profiled in a study of regulatory T cells in long-lasting Graves disease. Study background: The criterion for persistent Graves' disease was over 5 years of antithyroid drugs with positive TSH receptor antibodies. General study findings and limits: With persistent disease, TRBV28, TRBJ1-2 and TRBJ2-5 were the favored segments.

This clonotype was seen only a few times. The target antigen is unknown. Time point: persistent/refractory GD, antithyroid drugs over 5 years with positive TRAb. Extracted RNA from PBMCs served as the source of the TCR library. TCR beta libraries were built with iRepertoire HTBI primers and Arm-PCR of CDR3 regions. TCRdb re-derived calls from the multiplex PCR reads in MiXCR, one entry per CDR3 protein. Of some 470,000 distinct CDR3 sequences listed, roughly a fifth were seen once; the top ten hold 6.5% to 9%. CDR3 length equals 15 residues. Germline V gene sequence: CDR1 SGHDN, CDR2 FVKESK. V lost 0 bases to trimming and J lost 8 bases, with 16 bases between them.

Sequencing was performed on peripheral blood mononuclear cells (PBMCs), taken when the disease was refractory, from a patient treated with antithyroid drugs. The rearrangement links TRBV14 to TRBJ1-2; D unresolved. The receptor's source is a female donor with Graves disease. CDR3 protein: CASSQERTSGWGYTF. The CDR3, as DNA: TGTGCCAGCAGCCAAGAACGGACGTCGGGTTGGGGCTACACCTTC. Using reference TRBV14 and TRBJ1-2 for the parts outside the CDR3, the full variable domain is EAGVTQFPSHSVIEKGQTVTLRCDPISGHDNLYWYRRVMGKEIKFLLHFVKESKQDESGMPNNRFLAERTGGTYSTLKVQPAELEDSGVYFCASSQERTSGWGYTFGSGTRLTVV.